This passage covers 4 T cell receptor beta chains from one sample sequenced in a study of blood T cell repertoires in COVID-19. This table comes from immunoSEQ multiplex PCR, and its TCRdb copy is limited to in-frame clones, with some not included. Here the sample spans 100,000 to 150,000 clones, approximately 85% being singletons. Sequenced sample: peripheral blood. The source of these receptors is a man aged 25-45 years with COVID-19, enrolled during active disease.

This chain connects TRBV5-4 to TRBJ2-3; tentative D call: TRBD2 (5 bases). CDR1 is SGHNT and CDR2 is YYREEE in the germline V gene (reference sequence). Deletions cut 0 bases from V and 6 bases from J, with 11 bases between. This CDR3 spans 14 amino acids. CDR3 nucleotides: TGTGCCAGCAGCTTGGAGGGAGTGAGGGATACGCAGTATTTT. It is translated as CASSLEGVRDTQYF.

CDR3 DNA: TGTGCCAGCAGCTTATTAACAGGGGAAGCTTTCTTT. The encoded protein is CASSLLTGEAFF. J is TRBJ1-1 and V is TRBV13; perhaps TRBD1 as D (6 bases). The CDR3 sequence is 12 residues long. Trimming pared 2 bases from V and 8 bases from J, leaving 9 bases between. Germline assignment: CDR1 PRHDT and CDR2 FYEKMQ (reference sequence).

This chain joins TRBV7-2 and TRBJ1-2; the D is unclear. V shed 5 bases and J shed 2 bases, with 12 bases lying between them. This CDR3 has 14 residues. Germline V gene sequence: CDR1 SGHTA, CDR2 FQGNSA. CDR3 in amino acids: CASSVAESNYGYTF. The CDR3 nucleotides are TGTGCCAGCAGCGTCGCGGAATCAAACTATGGCTACACCTTC.

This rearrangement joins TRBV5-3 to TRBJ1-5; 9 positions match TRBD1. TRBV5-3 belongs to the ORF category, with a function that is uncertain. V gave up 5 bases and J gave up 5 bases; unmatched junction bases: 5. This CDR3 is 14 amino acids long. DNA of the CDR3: TGTGCCAGAAGTCCGGACAGGGGAGATCAGCCCCAGCATTTT. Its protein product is CARSPDRGDQPQHF.